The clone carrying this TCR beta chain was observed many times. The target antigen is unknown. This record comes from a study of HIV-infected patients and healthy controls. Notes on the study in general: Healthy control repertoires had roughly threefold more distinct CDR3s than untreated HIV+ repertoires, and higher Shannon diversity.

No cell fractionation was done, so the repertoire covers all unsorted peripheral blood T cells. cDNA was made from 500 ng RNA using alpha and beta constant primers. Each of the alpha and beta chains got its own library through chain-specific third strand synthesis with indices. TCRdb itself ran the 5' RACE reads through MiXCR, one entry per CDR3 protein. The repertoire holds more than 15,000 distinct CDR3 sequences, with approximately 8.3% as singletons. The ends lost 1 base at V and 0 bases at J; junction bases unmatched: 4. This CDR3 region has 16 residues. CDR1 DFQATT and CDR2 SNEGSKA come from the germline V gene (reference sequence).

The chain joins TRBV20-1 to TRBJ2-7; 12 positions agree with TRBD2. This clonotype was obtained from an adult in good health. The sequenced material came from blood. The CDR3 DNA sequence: TGCAGTGCTAGAGCGGGACTAGCGGGCAGCTCCTACGAGCAGTACTTC. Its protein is CSARAGLAGSSYEQYF.